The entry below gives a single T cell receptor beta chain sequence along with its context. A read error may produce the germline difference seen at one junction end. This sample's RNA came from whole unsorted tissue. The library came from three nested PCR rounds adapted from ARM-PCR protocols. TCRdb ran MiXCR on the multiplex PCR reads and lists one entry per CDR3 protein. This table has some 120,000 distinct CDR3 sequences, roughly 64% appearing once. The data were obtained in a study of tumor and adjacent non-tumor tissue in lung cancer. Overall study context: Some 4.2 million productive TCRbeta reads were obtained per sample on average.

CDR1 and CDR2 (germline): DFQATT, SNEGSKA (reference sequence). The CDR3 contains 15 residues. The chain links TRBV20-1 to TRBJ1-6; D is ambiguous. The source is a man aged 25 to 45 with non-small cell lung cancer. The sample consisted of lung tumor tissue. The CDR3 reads CSARLVDTRDSPLCF. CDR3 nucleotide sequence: TGCAGTGCTAGGCTCGTCGACACTAGGGATTCACCCCTCTGCTTT.